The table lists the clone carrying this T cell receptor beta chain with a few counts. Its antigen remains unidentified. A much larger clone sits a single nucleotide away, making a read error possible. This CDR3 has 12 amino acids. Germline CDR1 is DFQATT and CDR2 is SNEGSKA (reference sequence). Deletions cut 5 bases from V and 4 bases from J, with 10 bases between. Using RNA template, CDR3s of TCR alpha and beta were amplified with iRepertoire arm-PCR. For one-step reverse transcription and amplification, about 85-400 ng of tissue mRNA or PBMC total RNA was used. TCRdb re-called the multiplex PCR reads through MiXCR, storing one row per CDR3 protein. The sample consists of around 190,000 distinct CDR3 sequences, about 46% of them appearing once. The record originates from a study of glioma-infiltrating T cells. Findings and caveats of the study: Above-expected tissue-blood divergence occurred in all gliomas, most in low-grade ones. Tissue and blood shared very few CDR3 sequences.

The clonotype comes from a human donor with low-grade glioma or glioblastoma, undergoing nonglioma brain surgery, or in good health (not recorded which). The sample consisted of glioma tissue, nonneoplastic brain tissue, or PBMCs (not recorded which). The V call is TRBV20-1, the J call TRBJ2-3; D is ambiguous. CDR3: CSAGNFADTQYF. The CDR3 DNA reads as TGCAGTGCTGGAAATTTTGCAGATACGCAGTATTTT.